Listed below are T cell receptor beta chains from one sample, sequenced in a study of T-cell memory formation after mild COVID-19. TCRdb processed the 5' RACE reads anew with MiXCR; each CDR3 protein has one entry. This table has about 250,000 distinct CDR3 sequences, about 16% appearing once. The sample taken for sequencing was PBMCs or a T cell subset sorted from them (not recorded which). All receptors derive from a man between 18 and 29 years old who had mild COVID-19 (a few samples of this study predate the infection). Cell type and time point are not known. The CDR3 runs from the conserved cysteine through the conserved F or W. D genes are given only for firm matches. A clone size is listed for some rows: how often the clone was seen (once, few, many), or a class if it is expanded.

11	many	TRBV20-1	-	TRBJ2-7	CSAGTEHEQYF	TGCAGTGCTGGAACTGAGCACGAGCAGTACTTC
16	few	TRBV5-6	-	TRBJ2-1	CASSLTEFRTHNEQFF	TGTGCCAGCAGTTTGACTGAGTTCAGGACCCACAATGAGCAGTTCTTC
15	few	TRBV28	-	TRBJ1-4	CASSSPGAINEKLFF	TGTGCCAGCAGTTCCCCGGGGGCGATAAATGAAAAACTGTTTTTT
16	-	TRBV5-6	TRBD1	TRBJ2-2	CASSFGGQGPTGELFF	TGTGCCAGCAGCTTCGGCGGACAGGGGCCCACCGGGGAGCTGTTTTTT
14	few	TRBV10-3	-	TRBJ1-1	CAIRPTAQNTEAFF	TGTGCCATCAGACCGACGGCTCAGAACACTGAAGCTTTCTTT
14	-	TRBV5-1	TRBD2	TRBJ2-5	CASSLGSGEQTQYF	TGCGCCAGCAGCTTGGGGAGCGGGGAACAGACCCAGTACTTC
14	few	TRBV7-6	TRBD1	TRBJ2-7	CASSLRTGWDEQYF	TGTGCCAGCAGCTTAAGGACAGGGTGGGACGAGCAGTACTTC
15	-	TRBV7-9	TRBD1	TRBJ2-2	CASSPGTGPAGELFF	TGTGCCAGCAGCCCCGGGACAGGGCCGGCCGGGGAGCTGTTTTTT
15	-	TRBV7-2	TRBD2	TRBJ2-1	CASSFSGGGPREQFF	TGTGCCAGCAGCTTTAGCGGGGGGGGCCCACGGGAGCAGTTCTTC
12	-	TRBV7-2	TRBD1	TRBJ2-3	CASSSTGTTQYF	TGTGCCAGCAGCTCGACAGGGACTACGCAGTATTTT
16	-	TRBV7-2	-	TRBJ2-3	CASSLVWRIYTDTQYF	TGTGCCAGCAGCTTAGTCTGGCGGATATACACAGATACGCAGTATTTT
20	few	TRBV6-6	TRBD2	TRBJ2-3	CASSYGLAGGPLASTDTQYF	TGTGCCAGCAGTTACGGACTAGCGGGGGGTCCACTGGCTAGCACAGATACGCAGTATTTT
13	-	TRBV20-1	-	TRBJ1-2	CSARVRGGDGYTF	TGCAGTGCTAGAGTCCGGGGGGGCGATGGCTACACCTTC
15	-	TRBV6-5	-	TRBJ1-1	CASSFRTVLNTEAFF	TGTGCCAGCAGTTTCCGGACGGTCTTGAACACTGAAGCTTTCTTT
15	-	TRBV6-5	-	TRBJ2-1	CASSYSGQWYNEQFF	TGTGCCAGCAGTTACTCCGGACAGTGGTACAATGAGCAGTTCTTC
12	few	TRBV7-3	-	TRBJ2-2	CASSDPTGELFF	TGTGCCAGCAGCGATCCCACCGGGGAGCTGTTTTTT
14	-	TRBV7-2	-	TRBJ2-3	CASSSMGLTDTQYF	TGTGCCAGCAGCTCCATGGGCCTCACAGATACGCAGTATTTT
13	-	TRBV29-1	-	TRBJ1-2	CSVESAVRNGYTF	TGCAGCGTTGAATCTGCAGTAAGGAATGGCTACACCTTC
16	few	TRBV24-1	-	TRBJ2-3	CATSDFSGTGTDTQYF	TGTGCCACCAGTGACTTCTCCGGGACTGGCACAGATACGCAGTATTTT
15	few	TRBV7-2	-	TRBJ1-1	CASSLRGPENTEAFF	TGTGCCAGCAGCTTAAGGGGTCCAGAGAACACTGAAGCTTTCTTT
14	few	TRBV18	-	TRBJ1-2	CASSPSDSYYGYTF	TGTGCCAGCTCACCGTCTGACAGCTACTATGGCTACACCTTC
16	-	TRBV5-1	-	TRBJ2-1	CASSLGRGWSYNEQFF	TGCGCCAGCAGCTTGGGACGGGGTTGGTCGTACAATGAGCAGTTCTTC
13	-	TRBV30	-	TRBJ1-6	CAWGAGSNSPLHF	TGTGCCTGGGGCGCAGGGAGTAATTCACCCCTCCACTTT
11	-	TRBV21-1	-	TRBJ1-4	CTVPTNEKLFF	TGCACAGTCCCAACTAATGAAAAACTGTTTTTT
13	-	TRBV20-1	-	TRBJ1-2	CSAPPSAGRGYTF	TGCAGTGCCCCGCCCTCGGCCGGACGTGGCTACACCTTC
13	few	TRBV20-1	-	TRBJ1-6	CSARPSYNSPLHF	TGCAGTGCCAGGCCCTCCTATAATTCACCCCTCCACTTT
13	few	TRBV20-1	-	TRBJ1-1	CSARPGQNTEAFF	TGCAGTGCTAGACCTGGGCAAAACACTGAAGCTTTCTTT
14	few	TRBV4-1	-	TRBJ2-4	CASSQDLLKNIQYF	TGCGCCAGCAGCCAAGATCTACTTAAAAACATTCAGTACTTC
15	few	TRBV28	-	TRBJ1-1	CASSFLGGLNTEAFF	TGTGCCAGCAGTTTTTTGGGAGGGCTGAACACTGAAGCTTTCTTT
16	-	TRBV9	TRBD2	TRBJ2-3	CASSVGLAGGSDTQYF	TGTGCCAGCAGCGTAGGCCTAGCGGGGGGTTCAGATACGCAGTATTTT
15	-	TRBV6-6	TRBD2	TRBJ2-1	CASSRPGTSGGPVLF	TGTGCCAGCAGCCGTCCCGGGACTAGCGGGGGGCCTGTCCTCTTC
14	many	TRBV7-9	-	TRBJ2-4	CASSFREGGNIQYF	TGTGCCAGCAGCTTCCGGGAAGGGGGAAACATTCAGTACTTC
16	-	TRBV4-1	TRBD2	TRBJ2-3	CASSSPERGVTDTQYF	TGCGCCAGCAGCTCCCCAGAGCGGGGAGTTACAGATACGCAGTATTTT
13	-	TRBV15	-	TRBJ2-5	CATSRDPGETQYF	TGTGCCACCAGCAGAGATCCGGGGGAGACCCAGTACTTC
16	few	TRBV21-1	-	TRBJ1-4	CARTTRGSATNEKLFF	TGTGCCAGGACCACGAGGGGCTCGGCAACTAATGAAAAACTGTTTTTT
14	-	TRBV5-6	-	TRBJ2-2	CASSGETRGGELFF	TGTGCCAGCAGCGGGGAGACCCGGGGCGGGGAGCTGTTTTTT